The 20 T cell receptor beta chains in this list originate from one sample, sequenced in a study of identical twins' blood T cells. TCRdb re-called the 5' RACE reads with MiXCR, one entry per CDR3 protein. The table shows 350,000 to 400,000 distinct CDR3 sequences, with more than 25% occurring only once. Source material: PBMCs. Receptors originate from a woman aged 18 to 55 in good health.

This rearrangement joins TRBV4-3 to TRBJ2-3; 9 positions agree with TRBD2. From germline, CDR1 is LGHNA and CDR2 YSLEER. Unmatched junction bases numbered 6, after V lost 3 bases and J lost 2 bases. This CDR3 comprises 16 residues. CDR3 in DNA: TGCGCCAGCAGCCAGGCGACTAGCGGATACACAGATACGCAGTATTTT. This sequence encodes CASSQATSGYTDTQYF.

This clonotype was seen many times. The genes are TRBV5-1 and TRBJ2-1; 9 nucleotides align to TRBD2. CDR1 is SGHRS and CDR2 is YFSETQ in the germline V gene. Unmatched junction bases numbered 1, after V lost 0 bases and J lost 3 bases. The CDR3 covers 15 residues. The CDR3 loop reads CASSLDSGGYNEQFF. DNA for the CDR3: TGCGCCAGCAGCTTGGATAGCGGGGGCTACAATGAGCAGTTCTTC.

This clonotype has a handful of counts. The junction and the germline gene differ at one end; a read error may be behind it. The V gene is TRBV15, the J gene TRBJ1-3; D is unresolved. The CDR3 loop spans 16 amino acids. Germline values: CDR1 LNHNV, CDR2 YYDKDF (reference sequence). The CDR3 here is CATSRATYKAGNTIHF. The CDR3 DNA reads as TGTGCCACCAGCAGAGCCACCTATAAAGCCGGAAACACCATACATTTT.

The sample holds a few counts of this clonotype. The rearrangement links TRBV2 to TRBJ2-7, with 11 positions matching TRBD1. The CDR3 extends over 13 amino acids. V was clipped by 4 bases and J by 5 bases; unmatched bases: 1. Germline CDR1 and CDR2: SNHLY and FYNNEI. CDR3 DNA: TGTGCCAGCAGTGGGACAGGGGGCCACGAGCAGTACTTC. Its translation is CASSGTGGHEQYF.

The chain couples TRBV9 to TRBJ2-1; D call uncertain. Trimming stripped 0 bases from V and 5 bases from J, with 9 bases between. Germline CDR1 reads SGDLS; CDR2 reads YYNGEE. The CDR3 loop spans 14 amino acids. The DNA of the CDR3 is TGTGCCAGCAGCGTAGGGAGAGAGAACAATGAGCAGTTCTTC. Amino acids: CASSVGRENNEQFF.

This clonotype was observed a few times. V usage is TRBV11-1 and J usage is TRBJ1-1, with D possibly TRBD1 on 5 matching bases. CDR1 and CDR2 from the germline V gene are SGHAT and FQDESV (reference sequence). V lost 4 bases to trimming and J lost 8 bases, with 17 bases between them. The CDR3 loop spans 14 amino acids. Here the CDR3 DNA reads TGTGCCAGCAGCTGGGGGATCGGGGTTGTGGAAGCTTTCTTT. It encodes CASSWGIGVVEAFF.

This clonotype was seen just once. The chain's CDR3 is CASGLTGYTEAFF. CDR3 DNA: TGTGCTAGTGGTTTGACAGGATACACTGAAGCTTTCTTT. This chain connects TRBV12-5 to TRBJ1-1; a possible D gene is TRBD1 (5 bases). V lost 2 bases to trimming and J lost 3 bases, with 7 bases between them. This CDR3 comprises 13 residues. The germline V gene encodes CDR1 LGHNT and CDR2 FRNRAP.

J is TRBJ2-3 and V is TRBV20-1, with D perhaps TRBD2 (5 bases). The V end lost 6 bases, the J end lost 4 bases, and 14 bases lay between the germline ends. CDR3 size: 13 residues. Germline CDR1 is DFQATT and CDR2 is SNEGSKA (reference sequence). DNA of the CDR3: TGCAGTGCGGAGGAGCTAGCCGCAGATACGCAGTATTTT. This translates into CSAEELAADTQYF.

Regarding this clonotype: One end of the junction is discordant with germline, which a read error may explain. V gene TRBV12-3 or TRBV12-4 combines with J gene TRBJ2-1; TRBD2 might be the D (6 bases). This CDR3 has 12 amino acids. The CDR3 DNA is TGTGCCAGCAGTTTAGTTCGACGGGAGCAGTTATTC. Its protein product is CASSLVRREQLF.

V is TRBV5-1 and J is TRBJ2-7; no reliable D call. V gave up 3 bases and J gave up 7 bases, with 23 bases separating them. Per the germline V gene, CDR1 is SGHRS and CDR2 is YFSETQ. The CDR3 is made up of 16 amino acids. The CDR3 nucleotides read TGCGCCAGCAGCTCGGGTGGGTGGAGACCAACAGAGGAGCAGTACTTC. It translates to CASSSGGWRPTEEQYF.

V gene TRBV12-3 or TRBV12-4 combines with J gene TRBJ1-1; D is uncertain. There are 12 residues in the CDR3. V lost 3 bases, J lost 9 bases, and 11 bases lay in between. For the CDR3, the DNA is TGTGCCAGCAGTTTTTCGGAGCAGCAAGCTTTCTTT. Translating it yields CASSFSEQQAFF.

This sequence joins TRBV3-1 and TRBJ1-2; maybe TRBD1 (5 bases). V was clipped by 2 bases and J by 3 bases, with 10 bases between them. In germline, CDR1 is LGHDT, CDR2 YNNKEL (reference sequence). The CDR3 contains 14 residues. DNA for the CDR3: TGTGCCAGCAGCCAAATCCGGGGGGACTATGGCTACACCTTC. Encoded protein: CASSQIRGDYGYTF.

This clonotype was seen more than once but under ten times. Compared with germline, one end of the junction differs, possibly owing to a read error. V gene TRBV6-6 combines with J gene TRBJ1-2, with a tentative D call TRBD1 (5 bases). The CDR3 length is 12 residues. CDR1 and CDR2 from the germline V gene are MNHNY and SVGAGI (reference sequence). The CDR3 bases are TGTGCCAGCAGATCAGGGCTAGAAGGCTACATCTTC. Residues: CASRSGLEGYIF.

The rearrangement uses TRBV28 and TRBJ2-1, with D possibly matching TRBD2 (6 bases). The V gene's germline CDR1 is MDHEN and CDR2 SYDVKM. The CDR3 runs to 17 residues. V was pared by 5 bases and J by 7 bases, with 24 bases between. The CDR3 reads CASSLIVGGFRVNEQFF. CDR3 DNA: TGTGCCAGCAGTCTCATCGTCGGGGGATTTAGGGTAAATGAGCAGTTCTTC.

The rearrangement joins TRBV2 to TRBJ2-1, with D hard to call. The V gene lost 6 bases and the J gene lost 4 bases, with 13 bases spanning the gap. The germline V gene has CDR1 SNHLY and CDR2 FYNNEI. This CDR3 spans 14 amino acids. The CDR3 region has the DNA TGTGCCAGCAGGATGGGCTCCTGGTACAATGAGCAGTTCTTC. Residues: CASRMGSWYNEQFF. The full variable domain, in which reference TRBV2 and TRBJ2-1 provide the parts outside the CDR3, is EPEVTQTPSHQVTQMGQEVILRCVPISNHLYFYWYRQILGQKVEFLVSFYNNEISEKSEIFDDQFSVERPDGSNFTLKIRSTKLEDSAMYFCASRMGSWYNEQFFGPGTRLTVL.

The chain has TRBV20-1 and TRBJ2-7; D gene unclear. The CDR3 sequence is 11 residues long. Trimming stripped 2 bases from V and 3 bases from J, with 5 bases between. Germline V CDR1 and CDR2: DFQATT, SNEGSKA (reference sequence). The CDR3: CSARSNYEQYF. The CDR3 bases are TGCAGTGCTAGATCCAACTACGAGCAGTACTTC.

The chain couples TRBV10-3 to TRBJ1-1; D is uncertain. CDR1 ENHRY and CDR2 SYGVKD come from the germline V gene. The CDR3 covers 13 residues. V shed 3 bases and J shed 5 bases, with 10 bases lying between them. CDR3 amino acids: CAISERWLTEAFF. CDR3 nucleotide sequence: TGTGCCATCAGTGAAAGGTGGCTTACTGAAGCTTTCTTT.

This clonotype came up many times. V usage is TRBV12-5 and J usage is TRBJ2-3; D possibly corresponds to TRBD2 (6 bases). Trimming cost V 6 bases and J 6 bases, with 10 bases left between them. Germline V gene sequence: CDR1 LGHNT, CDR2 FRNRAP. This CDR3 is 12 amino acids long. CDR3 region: CASGSGRDTQYF. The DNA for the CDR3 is TGTGCTAGTGGCTCAGGGAGGGATACGCAGTATTTT.

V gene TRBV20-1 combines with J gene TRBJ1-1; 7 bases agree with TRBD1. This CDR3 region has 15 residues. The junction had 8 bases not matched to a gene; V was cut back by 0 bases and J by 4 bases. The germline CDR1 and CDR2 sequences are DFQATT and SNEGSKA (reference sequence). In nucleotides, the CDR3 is TGCAGTGCTAGAGATCGGAGACAGGGCGCCACTGAAGCTTTCTTT. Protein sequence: CSARDRRQGATEAFF.

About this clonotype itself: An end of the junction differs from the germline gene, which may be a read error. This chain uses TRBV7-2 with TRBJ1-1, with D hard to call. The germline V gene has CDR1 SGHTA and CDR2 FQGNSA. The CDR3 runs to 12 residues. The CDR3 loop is CASSFINTEASF. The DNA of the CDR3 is TGTGCCAGCAGCTTTATAAACACTGAAGCTTCCTTT.